The rows below give T cell receptor beta chains drawn from one sample of a study of vaccination and CD4 T cells after COVID-19. Their specific antigens are unknown. TCRdb used MiXCR to reprocess the PCR reads, holding one entry per CDR3 protein. The sample contains around 15,000 distinct CDR3 sequences, 60% to 65% of which appear only once. The sample taken for sequencing was CD4+ T cells from blood, cultured in vitro. The receptors shown here come from a human donor who had recovered from COVID-19. Each CDR3 is given with its conserved first and last residue. D genes are given only for firm matches. Only part of the rows carry a size: once, few, many, or a class if the clone is expanded.

CDR3 DNA	CDR3 protein	D gene	V gene	clone size	J gene
TGTGCCAGCAGCCGGGACTCTCCAACGTCGGATACGCAGTATTTT	CASSRDSPTSDTQYF	.	TRBV5-4	.	TRBJ2-3
TGTGCCAGTAGTATCCAGTTCTCTGGAAACACCATATATTTT	CASSIQFSGNTIYF	.	TRBV19	.	TRBJ1-3
TGCAGTGCTAGAGGCTCAACAGGATTGAACACCGGGGAGCTGTTTTTT	CSARGSTGLNTGELFF	.	TRBV20-1	.	TRBJ2-2
TGTGCCAGCAGCTTCGGTATAGGGACCTCCGCCTACGAGCAGTACTTC	CASSFGIGTSAYEQYF	.	TRBV7-8	.	TRBJ2-7
TGCAGTGCTAGCTTTAGCGCTAGATACAATGAGCAGTTCTTC	CSASFSARYNEQFF	.	TRBV20-1	few	TRBJ2-1
TGTGCCAGCAGCCTCAGACAGTCGCAGCGCTCCTATAATTCACCCCTCCACTTT	CASSLRQSQRSYNSPLHF	.	TRBV27	.	TRBJ1-6
TGCAGTGCCACGAGGGGACTATACACAGATACGCAGTATTTT	CSATRGLYTDTQYF	TRBD2	TRBV20-1	.	TRBJ2-3
TGTGCCAGCAGTTATATCCAGGCTGATCAGCCCCAGCATTTT	CASSYIQADQPQHF	.	TRBV6-5	few	TRBJ1-5
TGTGCCAGCAGCGAATACAGTGGAGGGGGCAATGAGCAGTTCTTC	CASSEYSGGGNEQFF	.	TRBV9	.	TRBJ2-1
TGTGCCTGGAGTGGGACGGGGAATCAGCCCCAGCATTTT	CAWSGTGNQPQHF	.	TRBV30	few	TRBJ1-5
TGCGCCAGCAGCACGGGACAGACCTTCGGTGAGCAGTTCTTC	CASSTGQTFGEQFF	TRBD1	TRBV10-1	.	TRBJ2-1
TGTGCCAGCAGCTTAGGGTTCATAGGGGGCGCGGATGGCTACACCTTC	CASSLGFIGGADGYTF	TRBD1	TRBV11-3	.	TRBJ1-2
TGTGCCATCAGTGAGTACCCCACAGGGGAGAACACTGAAGCTTTCTTT	CAISEYPTGENTEAFF	TRBD1	TRBV10-3	few	TRBJ1-1
TGTGCCAGTAGTGTGTGGGGAGTGTGGGGCGAACGGAACACTGAAGCTTTCTTT	CASSVWGVWGERNTEAFF	.	TRBV19	few	TRBJ1-1
TGTGCCTCCGGTGAGGGTAGGCAAGAGACCCAGTACTTC	CASGEGRQETQYF	.	TRBV10-3	few	TRBJ2-5
TGTGCCACCCCTTTATCGGGGCCTAACACTGAAGCTTTCTTT	CATPLSGPNTEAFF	.	TRBV28	.	TRBJ1-1
TGCGCCAGCAGCCCGGACCTGTGGGAGACCCAGTACTTC	CASSPDLWETQYF	.	TRBV5-1	.	TRBJ2-5
TGTGCCAGCACCCGCACCCCAGACATTCAGTACTTC	CASTRTPDIQYF	.	TRBV21-1	.	TRBJ2-4
TGCGCCAGCAGCCGAGGGGTAGGTAACACTGAAGCTTTCTTT	CASSRGVGNTEAFF	.	TRBV4-1	.	TRBJ1-1
TGCAGTGCTACACAGGAATACGAGCAGTACTTC	CSATQEYEQYF	.	TRBV20-1	.	TRBJ2-7
TGTGCCAGTAGTTTTCTGCTCAGTAGCAATCAGCCCCAGCATTTT	CASSFLLSSNQPQHF	.	TRBV19	.	TRBJ1-5
TGTGCCACCAGTGGAAGCGGGAGGCGTAACAATGAGCAGTTCTTC	CATSGSGRRNNEQFF	TRBD2	TRBV24-1	.	TRBJ2-1
TGTGCCATCCGGGACAGGGTTTATAGCAATCAGCTCCAGCATTTT	CAIRDRVYSNQLQHF	TRBD1	TRBV6-1	.	TRBJ1-5
TGCAGTGCTAGAGAGGTTAGGAACACCGGGGAGCTGTTTTTT	CSAREVRNTGELFF	.	TRBV20-1	.	TRBJ2-2
TGCAGTGCTAGAGTAGGCGGGAGTTCTCAAGATACGCAGTATTTT	CSARVGGSSQDTQYF	TRBD2	TRBV20-1	.	TRBJ2-3
TGTGCCATCAGTGGGACTAGCGGGAGCTCCTACAATGAGCAGTTCTTC	CAISGTSGSSYNEQFF	TRBD2	TRBV10-3	.	TRBJ2-1
TGTGCCAGCAGCTTGCGGTGGGTCGGGAGGGCCCCCTACAATGAGCAGTTCTTC	CASSLRWVGRAPYNEQFF	TRBD2	TRBV5-4	.	TRBJ2-1
TGTGCCAGCAGCTTCTCACAATTATCCGCCCGGGGGCCCAAAGAGACCCAGTACTTC	CASSFSQLSARGPKETQYF	.	TRBV7-9	.	TRBJ2-5
TGTGCCATCAGTGAGTCTGGAGGGGGGGATCGGCCCCAGCATTTT	CAISESGGGDRPQHF	.	TRBV10-3	few	TRBJ1-5
TGTGCCAGCAGCTTATCGTCAGACTATGGCTACACCTTC	CASSLSSDYGYTF	.	TRBV7-2	few	TRBJ1-2
TGTGCCAGCAGCCAGCTAGGGACTAGCGGGTCCTACGAGCAGTACTTC	CASSQLGTSGSYEQYF	TRBD2	TRBV14	.	TRBJ2-7
TGTGCCTGGAGTGTAGGGGACAGGGGGCCTCTGCTATTT	CAWSVGDRGPLLF	TRBD1	TRBV30	once	TRBJ1-1
TGCGCCAGCAGTGATTATGGGGGCGGCACTGAAGCTTTCTTT	CASSDYGGGTEAFF	.	TRBV10-2	.	TRBJ1-1
TGTGCCAGTAGTATGGGACTTGGGAACACTGAAGCTTTCTTT	CASSMGLGNTEAFF	.	TRBV19	few	TRBJ1-1
TGTGCCAGCAGCCTGACAGGGGATCCCTCACCCCTCCACTTT	CASSLTGDPSPLHF	TRBD1	TRBV5-5	few	TRBJ1-6
TGCAGTGCTGGGGGGGCCACAGATACGCAGTATTTT	CSAGGATDTQYF	.	TRBV20-1	.	TRBJ2-3
TGTGCCAGCAGTGAAGTTCCAGTTGCAGGGGGCACTGAAGCTTTCTTT	CASSEVPVAGGTEAFF	TRBD1	TRBV2	.	TRBJ1-1
TGTGCCAGCAGTTTATCCTCCGCCAAAAACATTCAGTACTTC	CASSLSSAKNIQYF	.	TRBV27	.	TRBJ2-4
TGTGCCAGCACCCCTCGGGCGGGAGGGACAGATACGCAGTATTTT	CASTPRAGGTDTQYF	TRBD2	TRBV2	.	TRBJ2-3
TGTGCCTGGAGTAAGAGCGGGCCTAACACCGGGGAGCTGTTTTTT	CAWSKSGPNTGELFF	.	TRBV30	.	TRBJ2-2
TGTGCCACCAGTGATGGGGTATCACCCCTCCACTTT	CATSDGVSPLHF	.	TRBV24-1	.	TRBJ1-6
TGTGCCAGCAGCCCTCAGGACAGGTATGAAGCTTTCTTT	CASSPQDRYEAFF	TRBD1	TRBV4-2	.	TRBJ1-1
TGTGCCAGCAGCTTAAGTCCAGGGAAGATCACCGGGGAGCTGTTTTTT	CASSLSPGKITGELFF	.	TRBV11-3	.	TRBJ2-2
TGTGCCAGCAGTCCGGGGACAGGGTTTTCTGGCTACACCTTC	CASSPGTGFSGYTF	TRBD1	TRBV28	.	TRBJ1-2
TGTGCCAGCAGCTTAGTAGGGGGCGGGCAGCCCCAGCATTTT	CASSLVGGGQPQHF	TRBD1	TRBV7-8	few	TRBJ1-5
TGTGCCAGCAGCCACCAGGGGGCGAAGACCCAGTACTTC	CASSHQGAKTQYF	TRBD1	TRBV6-2/TRBV6-3	.	TRBJ2-5
TGTGCCTGGGACCCCGGACAACAGCCCCAGCATTTT	CAWDPGQQPQHF	.	TRBV30	.	TRBJ1-5